These T cell receptor beta chains were read from a single sample in a study of patients and donors after allogeneic stem cell transplantation. TCRdb recomputed calls from the RT-PCR reads with MiXCR, one row per CDR3 protein. The data contain roughly 230,000 distinct CDR3 sequences, 11% to 15% of them singletons. Sequencing input: blood, either unsorted or a sorted T cell fraction (not recorded which). The origin of the receptors is a human donor who was either an allogeneic HSCT recipient or a stem cell or donor lymphocyte infusion donor (not recorded which). It is not recorded whose cells these are; they may come from a transplant donor. Each CDR3 is given with its conserved first and last residue. A D gene is named only where the DNA matches it firmly. Clone size is shown for a subset of rows, as once, few, many or a class of expanded clone.

size,V,D,J,CDR3,DNA
few,TRBV12-3/TRBV12-4,TRBD2,TRBJ2-3,CASRGSSGETTDTQYF,TGTGCCAGCAGGGGATCTAGCGGTGAGACCACAGATACGCAGTATTTT
NA,TRBV30,TRBD2,TRBJ2-5,CAWETSGRGASETQYF,TGTGCCTGGGAGACTAGCGGGAGAGGAGCGTCCGAGACCCAGTACTTC
NA,TRBV19,TRBD1,TRBJ1-2,CASSTSGGIAYGYTF,TGTGCCAGTAGTACCTCAGGGGGGATCGCCTATGGCTACACCTTC
NA,TRBV24-1,NA,TRBJ2-3,CATSDPSQGGGTDTQYF,TGTGCCACCAGTGACCCCTCACAGGGAGGGGGCACAGATACGCAGTATTTT
NA,TRBV19,NA,TRBJ1-1,CASSIDWGGNTEAFF,TGTGCCAGTAGTATAGACTGGGGGGGGAACACTGAAGCTTTCTTT
many,TRBV12-3/TRBV12-4,NA,TRBJ1-2,CASRQTVNYGYTF,TGTGCCAGCAGGCAGACAGTCAACTATGGCTACACCTTC
few,TRBV6-4,NA,TRBJ2-1,CASSDVLGEQFF,TGTGCCAGCAGTGACGTCTTGGGTGAGCAGTTCTTC
many,TRBV12-3/TRBV12-4,NA,TRBJ2-2,CASSLKANTGELFF,TGTGCCAGCAGTTTGAAGGCGAACACCGGGGAGCTGTTTTTT
few,TRBV29-1,NA,TRBJ2-6,CSVERAAGANVLTF,TGCAGCGTTGAAAGGGCAGCTGGGGCCAACGTCCTGACTTTC
many,TRBV11-3,NA,TRBJ1-5,CASSRDGDQPQHF,TGTGCCAGCAGCCGGGACGGGGATCAGCCCCAGCATTTT
few,TRBV6-2/TRBV6-3,NA,TRBJ1-1,CASRPISLDTEAFF,TGTGCCAGCAGGCCCATTTCCTTGGACACTGAAGCTTTCTTT
few,TRBV6-5,TRBD1,TRBJ1-3,CASSSRGQSGNTIYF,TGTGCCAGCAGTTCCAGGGGGCAGTCTGGAAACACCATATATTTT
few,TRBV2,NA,TRBJ2-5,CASTRRDGWEETQYF,TGTGCCAGCACCCGCAGGGACGGGTGGGAAGAGACCCAGTACTTC
NA,TRBV19,NA,TRBJ2-5,CASSPRRGAFETQYF,TGTGCCAGTAGTCCCCGTAGGGGCGCATTTGAGACCCAGTACTTC
NA,TRBV2,TRBD1,TRBJ1-2,CASSDRGLSGYTF,TGTGCCAGCAGCGACAGGGGGCTCTCTGGCTACACCTTC
NA,TRBV18,NA,TRBJ2-3,CASSPPASIRTDTQYF,TGTGCCAGCTCACCACCGGCCAGCATCCGGACAGATACGCAGTATTTT
few,TRBV28,NA,TRBJ2-7,CASRPGVWGVSSYEQYF,TGTGCCAGCAGGCCCGGCGTTTGGGGCGTCAGCTCCTACGAGCAGTACTTC
few,TRBV7-3,NA,TRBJ2-3,CASSLALNTDTQYF,TGTGCCAGCAGCTTAGCCTTGAACACAGATACGCAGTATTTT
many,TRBV2,NA,TRBJ1-2,CASRGRHGYTF,TGTGCCAGCAGGGGCAGGCATGGCTACACCTTC
many,TRBV10-3,NA,TRBJ2-3,CAIKSSDMENTQYF,TGTGCCATCAAATCTAGCGACATGGAGAATACGCAGTATTTT
NA,TRBV20-1,NA,TRBJ2-7,CSASFGQGGSYEQYF,TGCAGTGCTAGCTTCGGACAGGGAGGGTCCTACGAGCAGTACTTC
many,TRBV20-1,NA,TRBJ1-5,CSVLTPGTGAFGPQHF,TGCAGTGTCCTGACCCCCGGGACGGGGGCTTTTGGGCCCCAGCATTTT
few,TRBV6-2/TRBV6-3,TRBD2,TRBJ2-3,CASRSGGKWDTQYF,TGTGCCAGCAGGAGCGGGGGGAAATGGGATACGCAGTATTTT
NA,TRBV11-2,NA,TRBJ2-7,CASSLDGRGPRYEQYF,TGTGCCAGCAGCTTAGATGGGAGGGGGCCGAGGTACGAGCAGTACTTC
NA,TRBV11-2,NA,TRBJ1-2,CASSLLVGGYTF,TGTGCCAGCAGCTTATTGGTTGGCGGCTACACCTTC
NA,TRBV30,NA,TRBJ1-4,CAWSVGGRFAQLFF,TGTGCCTGGAGTGTTGGGGGCCGTTTTGCCCAACTGTTTTTT
few,TRBV7-9,TRBD2,TRBJ2-7,CASSLGAGKVYEQYF,TGTGCCAGCAGCTTAGGAGCGGGAAAGGTCTACGAGCAGTACTTC
NA,TRBV7-9,NA,TRBJ1-1,CASSLKGETEAFF,TGTGCCAGCAGCTTAAAAGGGGAAACTGAAGCTTTCTTT
many,TRBV25-1,NA,TRBJ1-5,CASSEDRGFTGQPQHF,TGTGCCAGCAGTGAGGATCGGGGGTTTACAGGTCAGCCCCAGCATTTT
NA,TRBV5-6,NA,TRBJ2-7,CASSLDDNAAYEQYF,TGTGCCAGCAGCTTGGACGACAATGCGGCCTACGAGCAGTACTTC
NA,TRBV19,TRBD2,TRBJ2-2,CATSGAGGAFGELFF,TGTGCCACCTCTGGGGCCGGGGGGGCGTTCGGGGAGCTGTTTTTT